This T cell receptor (beta chain) was obtained from a study of blood T cell repertoires in COVID-19. Germline V gives CDR1 LNHDA, CDR2 SQIVND (reference sequence). Trimming removed 5 bases from V and 6 bases from J; junction bases left unmatched: 10. CDR3 length: 15 residues. Here immunoSEQ multiplex PCR was the method, and the copy in TCRdb shows in-frame clones only, minus some. The repertoire holds about 270,000 clones, roughly 86% seen once, with about 9.2% in the top ten. The rearrangement links TRBV19 to TRBJ2-1; TRBD1 matches 7 bases. The receptor was isolated from a man aged 40-55 years who had recovered from COVID-19. The specimen sequenced was peripheral blood. The CDR3 coding sequence is TGTGCCAGTAGTTCCTACAGGGGCCCGACCAATGAGCAGTTCTTC. This codes for CASSSYRGPTNEQFF. The entire variable domain, with the rest obtained from reference TRBV19 and TRBJ2-1, is as follows: DGGITQSPKYLFRKEGQNVTLSCEQNLNHDAMYWYRQDPGQGLRLIYYSQIVNDFQKGDIAEGYSVSREKKESFPLTVTSAQKNPTAFYLCASSSYRGPTNEQFFGPGTRLTVL.